This TCR beta chain emerged from a study of T cell responses to AZD1222 COVID-19 vaccine (dated by TCRdb to the early 2020s). Notes on the research overall: AZD1222 recipients given second doses at about 4 weeks or at about 12 weeks were pooled, since spike-specific TCR depth and breadth were not found to differ between the two schedules. Trial participants were enrolled by age into subgroups of 18-55, 56-69 and 70-plus years, and around 150, 28 and 57 TCR-sequenced participants, respectively, were included in these subgroups. A total of approximately 250 trial participants underwent TCR sequencing, of whom 200 to 220 had received two doses of AZD1222 and about 25 had received two doses of the MenACWY control vaccine.

V was cut back by 6 bases and J by 2 bases, leaving a gap of 14 bases between them. The CDR3 covers 15 residues, taking in both the cysteine and the phenylalanine. The only DNA kept is the CDR3, 45 bases in frame from the first base. Via the germline V gene, CDR1 is SGHNT and CDR2 YENEEA. The sample's time point label is to be understood as: baseline before first vaccination. The vaccinee samples were drawn from two UK trials, COV001 and COV002, one of which was a single-blind randomized controlled phase 2/3 trial testing AZD1222 (ChAdOx1 nCoV-19) in healthy adults. For TCRbeta chain sequencing, PBMC samples were collected from trial participants at day 0 and at day 28 after the second dose. Beyond this particular receptor, the publication reports: After two AZD1222 doses, spike-specific TCR breadth and depth were significantly higher than at day 0 and than in MenACWY recipients. In the small 56-69-year group, the increase in depth fell short of significance, most likely because of low power. Only five to seven AZD1222 recipients were SARS-CoV-2 seropositive at baseline, limiting conclusions about previously exposed vaccinees. Nearly half of unique spike-specific TCRs reportedly recognized epitopes outside regions mutated in the B.1.351 and B.1.1.7 variants. Because no day 14 peak-response samples were available, the repertoires could be characterized only after the peak T cell response. Vaccine-associated CD4 TCRs spanned the whole spike protein, with dominant responses in regions 160-218 and 743-854. Most participants were white British and females outnumbered males, and the authors suggested that clonal diversity may have been underestimated.

The CDR3 regions of human TCRbeta chains were analyzed by immunosequencing. In the source study's methods: Repertoire TCRs were checked for matches against a reference library of SARS-CoV-2-specific TCRs that had been generated using the MIRA antigen-specificity platform. Breadth was defined as the fraction of unique TCRs that were SARS-CoV-2-associated. Depth was defined as the fraction of total T cells that were SARS-CoV-2-associated. Each spike-specific TCR was assigned to its reactive spike region and to a CD4 or CD8 class using the MIRA data. Log10-transformed breadth and depth values were compared by one-way ANOVA with Sidak's multiple comparisons tests. What TCRdb holds here is the immuneACCESS table cut down to in-frame rearrangements. Part of the clones is not present; checked against another copy, under half of the missing clones reflect an unresolved V gene, and the others are unexplained. V, J and clone size derive from that table, while D and trimming were established from the DNA sequence. Recorded for this sample are over 95,000 clones; approximately 90% of them occurred a single time. The ten largest clones add up to 7.5% of the sample.

In regard to this clone: Its antigen is currently not known. One base away there is no much larger clone; base qualities are not given.

This chain joins TRBV11-3 to TRBJ2-1; the D region possibly corresponds to TRBD2 (6 bases align). Sequencing was performed on peripheral blood, taken on day 0 of AZD1222 vaccination. The receptor's source is an adult in good health. The CDR3 sequence is CASRPGLHAYNEQFF. Here is the DNA: TGTGCCAGCAGACCGGGACTGCATGCCTACAATGAGCAGTTCTTC.